These T cell receptor beta chains were read from a single sample in a study of cytomegalovirus exposure and HLA in healthy donors. Profiling relied on immunoSEQ multiplex PCR, and the TCRdb table lists in-frame clones only, not all of them. Of tens of thousands of clones in the sample, around three quarters were seen once. The sequenced material came from PBMCs. The receptors were sampled from a male donor in good health and CMV-seronegative. CDR3s include the opening cysteine and the closing phenylalanine or tryptophan. Fields, in order: J gene, D gene, clone size, V gene, CDR3 protein, CDR3 DNA. D genes are given only for firm matches. Where a row states a size, it is once, few, many or the class of an expanded clone; other rows omit it.

j_gene: TRBJ2-7
d_gene: TRBD1
abundance: NA
v_gene: TRBV11-2
CDR3aa: CASSSGQGGVEQYF
CDR3nt: TGTGCCAGCAGCTCCGGACAGGGTGGCGTCGAGCAGTACTTC

j_gene: TRBJ2-1
d_gene: TRBD2
abundance: NA
v_gene: TRBV2
CDR3aa: CASPGLAGDSYNEQFF
CDR3nt: TGTGCCAGTCCGGGACTAGCGGGGGATTCGTACAATGAGCAGTTCTTC

j_gene: TRBJ2-7
d_gene: TRBD1
abundance: NA
v_gene: TRBV6-5
CDR3aa: CASSYSTGGYEQYF
CDR3nt: TGTGCCAGCAGTTACTCGACAGGGGGCTACGAGCAGTACTTC

j_gene: TRBJ1-3
d_gene: NA
abundance: NA
v_gene: TRBV7-9
CDR3aa: CASSLEGSTGNTIYF
CDR3nt: TGTGCCAGCAGCTTAGAAGGCAGTACCGGGAACACCATATATTTT

j_gene: TRBJ2-1
d_gene: NA
abundance: NA
v_gene: TRBV21-1
CDR3aa: CASSISDSYNEQFF
CDR3nt: TGTGCCAGCAGCATCTCTGACAGCTACAATGAGCAGTTCTTC

j_gene: TRBJ2-1
d_gene: TRBD2
abundance: few
v_gene: TRBV10-3
CDR3aa: CAISVREGIYNEQFF
CDR3nt: TGTGCCATCAGTGTACGGGAGGGTATCTACAATGAGCAGTTCTTC

j_gene: TRBJ2-2
d_gene: TRBD1
abundance: NA
v_gene: TRBV5-1
CDR3aa: CASSSGGTGNTGELFF
CDR3nt: TGCGCCAGCAGCAGTGGTGGGACAGGGAACACCGGGGAGCTGTTTTTT

j_gene: TRBJ2-1
d_gene: TRBD1
abundance: NA
v_gene: TRBV27
CDR3aa: CASSWDRVGVDNEQFF
CDR3nt: TGTGCCAGCAGTTGGGACAGGGTAGGAGTGGACAATGAGCAGTTCTTC

j_gene: TRBJ2-7
d_gene: NA
abundance: NA
v_gene: TRBV4-2
CDR3aa: CASSQGWGVRTSYEQYF
CDR3nt: TGTGCCAGCAGCCAGGGGTGGGGGGTCCGTACTTCCTACGAGCAGTACTTC

j_gene: TRBJ1-1
d_gene: NA
abundance: NA
v_gene: TRBV30
CDR3aa: CAWRQAMNTEAFF
CDR3nt: TGTGCCTGGAGACAGGCCATGAACACTGAAGCTTTCTTT

j_gene: TRBJ2-7
d_gene: TRBD1
abundance: NA
v_gene: TRBV19
CDR3aa: CASSTGGGYEQYF
CDR3nt: TGTGCCAGTAGTACAGGGGGCGGCTACGAGCAGTACTTC

j_gene: TRBJ1-6
d_gene: NA
abundance: NA
v_gene: TRBV6-5
CDR3aa: CASSPDSSNSPLHF
CDR3nt: TGTGCCAGCAGTCCGGACAGCTCTAATTCACCCCTCCACTTT

j_gene: TRBJ1-1
d_gene: NA
abundance: NA
v_gene: TRBV2
CDR3aa: CASSQDMTEAFF
CDR3nt: TGTGCCAGCAGTCAAGACATGACTGAAGCTTTCTTT

j_gene: TRBJ2-7
d_gene: NA
abundance: NA
v_gene: TRBV2
CDR3aa: CATGAGTYEQYF
CDR3nt: TGTGCGACCGGAGCAGGGACCTACGAGCAGTACTTC

j_gene: TRBJ2-2
d_gene: NA
abundance: NA
v_gene: TRBV7-2
CDR3aa: CASSLVPGNTGELFF
CDR3nt: TGTGCCAGCAGCTTAGTTCCAGGGAACACCGGGGAGCTGTTTTTT

j_gene: TRBJ2-4
d_gene: NA
abundance: NA
v_gene: TRBV7-2
CDR3aa: CASSLNIGTGENIQYF
CDR3nt: TGTGCCAGCAGCTTAAACATAGGGACTGGTGAAAACATTCAGTACTTC

j_gene: TRBJ2-3
d_gene: NA
abundance: NA
v_gene: TRBV6-1
CDR3aa: CASSDQGYDTQYF
CDR3nt: TGTGCCAGCAGTGATCAGGGTTACGATACGCAGTATTTT

j_gene: TRBJ2-2
d_gene: TRBD2
abundance: NA
v_gene: TRBV4-3
CDR3aa: CASSRRVVGLAGGGTGELFF
CDR3nt: TGCGCCAGCAGCCGCCGGGTGGTTGGACTAGCGGGAGGGGGCACCGGGGAGCTGTTTTTT

j_gene: TRBJ1-6
d_gene: TRBD1
abundance: once
v_gene: TRBV6-5
CDR3aa: CASSWDRKVSPLHF
CDR3nt: TGTGCCAGCAGCTGGGACAGGAAAGTTTCACCCCTCCACTTT

j_gene: TRBJ2-3
d_gene: TRBD1
abundance: NA
v_gene: TRBV11-3
CDR3aa: CASSSGQGGDTQYF
CDR3nt: TGTGCCAGCAGCTCGGGACAGGGAGGAGATACGCAGTATTTT

j_gene: TRBJ2-3
d_gene: TRBD2
abundance: NA
v_gene: TRBV10-1
CDR3aa: CASSEVAGGLKGGADTQYF
CDR3nt: TGCGCCAGCAGTGAGGTAGCGGGGGGGCTTAAGGGAGGTGCAGATACGCAGTATTTT

j_gene: TRBJ2-1
d_gene: NA
abundance: NA
v_gene: TRBV11-3
CDR3aa: CASRSSVSNEQFF
CDR3nt: TGTGCCAGCAGGTCCTCCGTGAGCAATGAGCAGTTCTTC

j_gene: TRBJ1-1
d_gene: TRBD1
abundance: NA
v_gene: TRBV27
CDR3aa: CASSFDRGNTEAFF
CDR3nt: TGTGCCAGCAGTTTCGACAGGGGGAACACTGAAGCTTTCTTT

j_gene: TRBJ2-7
d_gene: TRBD1
abundance: NA
v_gene: TRBV10-3
CDR3aa: CAISAGLTGGNYEQYF
CDR3nt: TGTGCCATCAGTGCGGGGTTGACAGGGGGGAACTACGAGCAGTACTTC

j_gene: TRBJ2-7
d_gene: TRBD1
abundance: NA
v_gene: TRBV11-3
CDR3aa: CASSPGDSLHYEQYF
CDR3nt: TGTGCCAGCAGCCCTGGGGACAGCTTACACTACGAGCAGTACTTC

j_gene: TRBJ1-2
d_gene: NA
abundance: NA
v_gene: TRBV27
CDR3aa: CASSLRQHYGYTF
CDR3nt: TGTGCCAGCAGTTTGAGACAGCATTATGGCTACACCTTC

j_gene: TRBJ1-4
d_gene: TRBD1
abundance: NA
v_gene: TRBV10-3
CDR3aa: CAISEGQVNEKLFF
CDR3nt: TGTGCCATCAGTGAGGGACAGGTTAATGAAAAACTGTTTTTT

j_gene: TRBJ1-1
d_gene: NA
abundance: NA
v_gene: TRBV6-1
CDR3aa: CASGGAEEAFF
CDR3nt: TGTGCCAGCGGGGGGGCGGAAGAAGCTTTCTTT

j_gene: TRBJ2-2
d_gene: NA
abundance: NA
v_gene: TRBV14
CDR3aa: CASSWGPNTGELFF
CDR3nt: TGTGCCAGCAGCTGGGGGCCCAACACCGGGGAGCTGTTTTTT

j_gene: TRBJ2-1
d_gene: NA
abundance: NA
v_gene: TRBV6-5
CDR3aa: CASSLVLGSYNEQFF
CDR3nt: TGTGCCAGCAGTCTAGTGCTGGGCTCCTACAATGAGCAGTTCTTC

j_gene: TRBJ2-1
d_gene: NA
abundance: NA
v_gene: TRBV13
CDR3aa: CASSLTSSYNEQFF
CDR3nt: TGTGCCAGCAGCTTAACTAGCTCCTACAATGAGCAGTTCTTC

j_gene: TRBJ1-2
d_gene: NA
abundance: NA
v_gene: TRBV28
CDR3aa: CASSQTQVTNYGYTF
CDR3nt: TGTGCCAGCAGTCAGACACAGGTTACTAACTATGGCTACACCTTC

j_gene: TRBJ1-5
d_gene: TRBD1
abundance: once
v_gene: TRBV2
CDR3aa: CASSERSGGSNQPQHF
CDR3nt: TGTGCCAGCAGTGAACGGTCAGGGGGAAGCAATCAGCCCCAGCATTTT